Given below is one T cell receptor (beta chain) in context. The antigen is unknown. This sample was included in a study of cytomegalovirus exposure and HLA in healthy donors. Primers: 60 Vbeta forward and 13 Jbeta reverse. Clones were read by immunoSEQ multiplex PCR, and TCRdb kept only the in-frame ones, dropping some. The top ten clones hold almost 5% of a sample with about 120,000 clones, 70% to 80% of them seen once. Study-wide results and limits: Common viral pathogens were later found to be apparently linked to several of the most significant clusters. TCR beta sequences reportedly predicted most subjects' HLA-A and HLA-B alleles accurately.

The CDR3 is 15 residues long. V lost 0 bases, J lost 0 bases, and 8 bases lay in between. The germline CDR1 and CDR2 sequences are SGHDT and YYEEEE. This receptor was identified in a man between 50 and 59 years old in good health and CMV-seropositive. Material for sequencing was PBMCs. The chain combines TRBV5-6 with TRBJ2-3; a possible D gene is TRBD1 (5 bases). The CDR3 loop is CASSLGQTSTDTQYF. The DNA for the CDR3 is TGTGCCAGCAGCTTGGGACAGACTAGCACAGATACGCAGTATTTT.